The subject of this entry is one T cell receptor beta chain. Its cognate antigen has yet to be identified. No much larger clonotype is one base removed from it; base qualities were not supplied. The cohort was made up of about 670 healthy bone marrow donors. At the time of sampling, all cohort members were nominally healthy, though unrecorded immune exposures were likely present. The donor tested CMV seropositive, placing the donor among the 289 seropositive members of the cohort. A peripheral blood sample was provided by each donor, and peripheral blood mononuclear cells were used for TCR beta sequencing. Genomic DNA extraction from the blood cell samples was performed with the Qiagen DNeasy Blood Extraction Kit. Library preparation used the immunoSEQ multiplex PCR assay. For the multiplex PCR, a mixture combining 60 forward primers for TCR Vbeta segments and 13 reverse primers for TCR Jbeta segments was used. Amplification of the CDR3 region of rearranged TCR beta genes was performed with a multiplex PCR assay on genomic DNA. Amplified TCR beta libraries were sequenced as 87-base-pair reads on the Illumina HiSeq System. Per the authors' processing: In a later analysis, some 80 million unique TCR beta chains were counted across the 500 to 850 repertoires, and roughly 11 million of these chains were shared by at least two donors. To remove PCR and sequencing errors, raw reads were error-corrected and collapsed into unique sequences using a nearest-neighbor algorithm that merged closely related sequences. V, D and J gene segments were assigned by aligning CDR3 sequences to IMGT reference sequences. For a sequence to be retained, at least a six-nucleotide match to both a V gene segment and a J gene segment was required. A rearrangement was called productive if the CDR3 had no stop codons and remained in frame with V and J, and every other rearrangement was called non-productive. CDR3 was defined by IMGT convention, running from the second conserved V-encoded cysteine to the conserved J-encoded phenylalanine. Sequences without an unambiguous match to a single V gene segment were excluded from the earlier analysis of approximately 560 of the donors. An earlier analysis of several hundred of the donors classified V segments as functional when productive rearrangements were above 56.7% and as segregating when the standard deviation between donors was above 5%. A statistical classification framework was developed to diagnose cytomegalovirus status using the catalog of TCR beta chain sequences. V and J gene assignment, in a later analysis, came from comparing TCR nucleotide sequences with IMGT/GENE-DB human TR gene sequences. A later analysis assigned CDR3 sequences and most-parsimonious VDJ recombination scenarios with the TCRdist pipeline. In a later analysis, each TCR beta chain was defined by its CDR3 amino acid sequence together with its V-gene family, and reads lacking a unique V-gene family were excluded. In a later analysis, fewer than 650 highly shared, low-generation-probability nucleotide sequences were removed to address suspected cross-contamination and a sequencing artifact. In a later analysis, a clonal expansion index for each public chain was calculated from normalized within-repertoire ranks of inferred template counts. In a later analysis, generation probabilities were computed using a VDJ recombination model fitted to out-of-frame rearrangements, and the results were checked against IGoR. In a later analysis, TCR-TCR, TCR-HLA and TCR-CMV co-occurrence was scored with hypergeometric tests, and a repertoire-size bias correction was applied to TCR pairs. A later analysis estimated false discovery rates by permuting HLA or CMV assignments 20 times. In a later analysis, co-occurring TCRs were grouped using DBSCAN, and TCRdist sequence similarity was added for clustering within HLA-allele-positive subsets. For co-occurrence clustering, repertoires with fewer than 30,000 or more than 120,000 public chains were excluded, along with roughly 5 repertoires with anomalous nucleotide sharing. Imported from immuneACCESS, the table was reduced by TCRdb to in-frame sequences with V and J called. These copies leave out some clones; in studies compared against another copy, an unresolved V gene accounts for under half, and the cause of the remainder is not known. That table gives V, J and clone size, and the DNA gave D and trimming. Here the sample has approximately 160,000 clones; around 65% occur a single time. Less than 3.5% of the sample comes from the top ten.

Based on the germline V gene, the CDR1 and CDR2 sequences are ENHRY and SYGVKD. CDR3 length: 13 amino acids, cysteine to phenylalanine. Just the 39-base CDR3 DNA is kept, in frame starting at base 1. Trimming costs V 4 bases and J 6 bases, and their ends lie 12 bases apart. The data were obtained in a study of cytomegalovirus exposure and HLA in healthy donors (dated by TCRdb to about 2017). Broadly, across the study: An earlier analysis of 587 of the donors reported 276 Gb of sequence data and roughly 120 million unique TCR beta sequences obtained from about 179 million T cells. Roughly five DR-DQ haplotypes were handled as single units for association and clustering because linkage in the cohort was strong. HLA typing covered class I and class II loci at four-digit resolution. Across some 400 genotyped donors of the cohort, an average of roughly 250,000 unique TCR beta nucleotide sequences per donor were sequenced, and roughly 20% of those sequences were non-productive. The study profiled the T cell repertoires of under 700 subjects by immunosequencing and related them to cytomegalovirus serostatus. Along with the 666-subject first cohort, a separate validation cohort of approximately 110 different subjects was used. The number of donors typed differed by locus, with roughly 620-630 for A, B, C, DRB1 and DQB1, around 560 for DQA1, about 610 for DPA1, and roughly 450 for DPB1. The study was designed to test whether signatures of past pathogen exposure could be identified by cataloging public T cell receptors. All discovery cohort repertoires had been generated using a single sequencing platform. An earlier analysis of 587 of the donors applied high-throughput TCR beta sequencing to assess whether each TCR beta V gene segment acted as functional or pseudogenic. An early release that covered about 600 HLA-typed donors contained approximately 300 gigabases of sequencing data and tens of millions of unique TCR sequences. To predict cytomegalovirus infection status, the study combined high-throughput TCR immunosequencing, statistical association of individual TCRs with disease status, and machine learning. A later analysis re-examined previously published TCR beta repertoires from around 670 donors and added high-resolution HLA genotyping to investigate patterns of TCR occurrence. Alongside the repertoire data, information on donor age, sex, ethnicity and CMV serostatus was compiled. In a later genetic analysis, genome-wide SNP genotypes for about 60% of the 666 donors were used, and that subset was treated as a discovery cohort. Rather than using new phenotypic data, the later analysis identified candidate immune exposures from TCR beta sequences and from how often those sequences occurred across donors. Of the roughly 400 genotyped donors, 81% were placed in the genetic ancestry cluster associated with self-reported Caucasian donors.

Paper-wide results and their limitations: Broadly in line with IMGT annotations, most TCR beta V segments showed up in productive rearrangements about 90% or about 30% of the time in an earlier analysis of several hundred of the donors. When HLA alleles, especially DR and DQ, strongly co-occurred, TCR associations were difficult to assign to individual alleles. The cohort was sequenced for TCR beta chains only, and without alpha or paired-chain data the features that could be detected were limited. HLA typing was unavailable for some donors at each locus, so association tests used only the typed subset. According to the authors, the approach could potentially be generalized to other disease states and immunological phenotypes. A cluster of highly shared sequence variants was judged likely to represent a technical artifact of the sequencing pipeline. V-gene and J-gene trimming of TCR beta chains was associated with a missense DCLRE1C variant in a later genetic analysis, and the association was replicated in an independent cohort. While some public TCRs were present in many individuals, most TCR sequences turned up only very rarely across donors. A few of the identified cytomegalovirus-associated TCR beta chains were confirmed in vitro to be specific for cytomegalovirus antigens. According to a later analysis, most CMV-associated TCR beta chains appeared to be HLA-restricted, and the HLA associations seemed to be driven largely by CMV exposure. For the cohort, immune exposure information was limited to CMV serostatus. Presence/absence analyses assumed roughly uniform sequencing depth across donors, an assumption that may not hold. In both the original and validation cohorts, the classifier was reported to diagnose cytomegalovirus status with high specificity and sensitivity. The study gave a list of 150 to 200 TCR beta chains associated with cytomegalovirus. A later analysis associated about 17,000 TCR beta sequences with specific HLA alleles at a false discovery rate of 0.05. In a later analysis, the rate of TCR association differed among HLA loci, with DRB1 alleles having the most associated TCRs and HLA-C alleles having the fewest. A later genetic analysis reported fewer N-insertions in productive TCRs among donors in an Asian-associated ancestry cluster than the roughly 620-donor mean. A later analysis reported that several top co-occurrence clusters appeared linked to parvovirus B19, influenza, CMV and Epstein-Barr virus. Because counts were too low, more than 15 rarely observed V segments, including chromosome 9 orphons, were left out of the earlier analysis of approximately 500 of the donors. Correlated functional status among segregating V segments might reflect linkage disequilibrium, but an unknown experimental factor could not be ruled out. A further reported finding was that TCR beta sequences accurately predicted the HLA-A and HLA-B alleles for most subjects in the first cohort. Because the 87-base-pair reads could not distinguish some IMGT-functional V segments, including TRBV6-2 and TRBV6-3, those segments were excluded. Compared with equally common non-associated chains, HLA-associated TCR beta chains in a later analysis were more clonally expanded and had lower generation probabilities.

This sequence uses TRBV10-3 and TRBJ1-2, with a tentative D gene TRBD1 over 6 matching bases. The sequence was collected from a middle-aged woman in good health and CMV-seropositive. The specimen sequenced was PBMCs. Here is the DNA: TGTGCCATCAGTGGTTTCCAGGGGCATGGCTACACCTTC. It encodes CAISGFQGHGYTF.